The entry below gives a single T cell receptor (beta chain) sequence along with its context. Assay used: immunoSEQ multiplex PCR; TCRdb lists only in-frame clones, some missing. This table holds over a million clones, 95% to 97% found once. The record originates from a study of shared clonotypes between healthy human individuals. With V trimmed by 6 bases and J by 3 bases, 12 bases remained unmatched. Germline V gene data show CDR1 as LNHDA and CDR2 as SQIVND (reference sequence). The CDR3 has 17 residues. The specimen was naive CD4+ T cells sorted from blood. Subset denoted: CD45RA+ positively selected. The chain employs TRBV19 and TRBJ2-2; 8 positions agree with TRBD1. This clonotype originated in a man under 40 in good health. CDR3 amino acids: CASSFGRGRDYTGELFF. CDR3 in DNA: TGTGCCAGTAGCTTTGGCAGGGGGCGCGATTACACCGGGGAGCTGTTTTTT.